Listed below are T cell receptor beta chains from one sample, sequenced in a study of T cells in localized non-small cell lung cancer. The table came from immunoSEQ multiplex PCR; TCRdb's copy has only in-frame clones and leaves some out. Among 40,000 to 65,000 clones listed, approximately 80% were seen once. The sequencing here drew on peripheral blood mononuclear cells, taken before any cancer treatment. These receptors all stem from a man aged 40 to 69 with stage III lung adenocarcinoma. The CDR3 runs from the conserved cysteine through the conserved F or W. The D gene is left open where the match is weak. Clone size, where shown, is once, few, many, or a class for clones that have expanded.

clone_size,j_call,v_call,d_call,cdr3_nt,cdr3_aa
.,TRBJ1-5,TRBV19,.,TGTGCCAGTAGTGAGGGCCCGGGACAGCCCCAGCATTTT,CASSEGPGQPQHF
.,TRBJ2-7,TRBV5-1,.,TGCGCCAGCAGCTTGATGGGTTCCTACGAGCAGTACTTC,CASSLMGSYEQYF
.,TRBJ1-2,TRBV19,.,TGTGCCAGTAGTACCTTTGGTCAAAACTATGGCTACACCTTC,CASSTFGQNYGYTF
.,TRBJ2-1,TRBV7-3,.,TGTGCCAGCAGCTTGGACGGGAATGAGCAGTTCTTC,CASSLDGNEQFF
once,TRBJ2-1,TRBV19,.,TGTGCCAGTAGTAGACACAATGAGCAGTTCTTC,CASSRHNEQFF
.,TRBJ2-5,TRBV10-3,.,TGTGCCATCAGTGACAGTCGACGCGATCAAGAGACCCAGTACTTC,CAISDSRRDQETQYF
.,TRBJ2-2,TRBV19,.,TGTGCCAGTAGTATAGACCCCTACGGTGGGGGGGCTAATGGCGGGGAGCTGTTTTTT,CASSIDPYGGGANGGELFF
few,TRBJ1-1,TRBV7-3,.,TGTGCCAGCAGCATTCAGGTGAACACTGAAGCTTTCTTT,CASSIQVNTEAFF
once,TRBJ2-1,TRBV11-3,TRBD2,TGTGCCAGCAGCTTAGCAAGCGGGAGGACCTACAATGAGCAGTTCTTC,CASSLASGRTYNEQFF
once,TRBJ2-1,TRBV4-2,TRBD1,TGTGCCAGCAGCCAAGTCGCAGGACAGGACTACAATGAGCAGTTCTTC,CASSQVAGQDYNEQFF
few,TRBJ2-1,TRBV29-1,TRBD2,TGCAGCGTTACCGGGACTAGCGGGAGCTATGAGCAGTTCTTC,CSVTGTSGSYEQFF
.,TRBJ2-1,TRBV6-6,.,TGTGCCAGCAGCCCCAGCTATGAGCAGTTCTTC,CASSPSYEQFF
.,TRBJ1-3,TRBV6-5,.,TGTGCCAGCAGTTACCACAGGGATGCTGGAAACACCATATATTTT,CASSYHRDAGNTIYF